What follows describes a single TCR beta chain. What it binds is unknown. This sample was taken from a study of T cell responses to AZD1222 COVID-19 vaccine. Whole-study findings and limits: Spike-specific TCR breadth and depth grew following two AZD1222 doses.

Pooling covered second doses at about 4 or about 12 weeks. Some clones are missing from TCRdb's copy, which holds only in-frame ones; the method was immunoSEQ multiplex PCR. There are tens of thousands of clones in the sample; 75% to 90% occur only once, and roughly 3.1% lies in the top ten. This clonotype originated in an adult who received the AZD1222 COVID-19 vaccine. This sample comprised peripheral blood, obtained 28 days after the second AZD1222 dose.

The CDR3 is CASSPLISYEQYF. In DNA, the CDR3 is TGTGCCAGCAGTCCTCTAATTTCCTACGAGCAGTACTTC. The rearrangement uses TRBV2 and TRBJ2-7; D gene ambiguous. V was trimmed by 5 bases and J by 1 base, leaving 9 bases between them. Looked up from germline, CDR1 is SNHLY and CDR2 is FYNNEI. CDR3 length: 13 residues.